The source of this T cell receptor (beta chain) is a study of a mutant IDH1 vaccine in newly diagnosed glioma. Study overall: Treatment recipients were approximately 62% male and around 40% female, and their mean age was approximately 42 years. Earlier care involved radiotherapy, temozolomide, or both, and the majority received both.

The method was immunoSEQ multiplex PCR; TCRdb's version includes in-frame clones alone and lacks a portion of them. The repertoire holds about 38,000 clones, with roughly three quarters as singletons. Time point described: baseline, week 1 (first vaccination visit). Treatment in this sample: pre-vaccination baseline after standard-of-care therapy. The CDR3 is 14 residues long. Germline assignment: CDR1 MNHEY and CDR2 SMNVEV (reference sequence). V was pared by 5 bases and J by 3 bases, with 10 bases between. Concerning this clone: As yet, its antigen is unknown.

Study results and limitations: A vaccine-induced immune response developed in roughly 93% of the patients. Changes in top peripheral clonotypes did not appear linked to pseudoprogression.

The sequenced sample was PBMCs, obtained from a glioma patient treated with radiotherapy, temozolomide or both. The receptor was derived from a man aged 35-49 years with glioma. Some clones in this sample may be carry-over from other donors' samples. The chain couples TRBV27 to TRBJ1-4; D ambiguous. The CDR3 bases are TGTGCCAGCAGTCACCGGTCCCCTAATGAAAAACTGTTTTTT. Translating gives CASSHRSPNEKLFF. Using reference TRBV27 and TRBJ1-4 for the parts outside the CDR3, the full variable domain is EAQVTQNPRYLITVTGKKLTVTCSQNMNHEYMSWYRQDPGLGLRQIYYSMNVEVTDKGDVPEGYKVSRKEKRNFPLILESPSPNQTSLYFCASSHRSPNEKLFFGSGTQLSVL.